These 9 T cell receptor beta chains originate from one sample sequenced in a study of OX40 agonist ivuxolimab in advanced cancers. Clones were sequenced by immunoSEQ multiplex PCR, and TCRdb holds only the in-frame ones, with some missing. The sample lists about 48,000 clones, 83% occurring once. The sample was CD4+ or CD8+ T cells sorted from blood, taken in a trial of the OX40 agonist ivuxolimab. The receptors were sampled from an adult with an advanced solid tumor such as melanoma, head and neck, liver or kidney cancer.

By sample fraction, this clone is medium-sized. The genes are TRBV7-2 and TRBJ1-2; TRBD1 might be the D (6 bases). This CDR3 has 18 amino acids. Trimming took off 1 base at V and 2 bases at J, with 20 bases between the two ends. Per germline, CDR1 SGHTA and CDR2 FQGNSA. The CDR3 loop is CASSLEGGSDRLNYGYTF. The CDR3 DNA sequence: TGTGCCAGCAGCTTAGAGGGAGGCTCGGACAGACTGAACTATGGCTACACCTTC. The variable domain in full, completed from reference TRBV7-2 and TRBJ1-2, reads GAGVSQSPSNKVTEKGKDVELRCDPISGHTALYWYRQSLGQGLEFLIYFQGNSAPDKSGLPSDRFSAERTGGSVSTLTIQRTQQEDSAVYLCASSLEGGSDRLNYGYTFGSGTRLTVV.

The chain links TRBV7-9 to TRBJ2-1; TRBD1 is a possible D gene (5 bases). Germline V gives CDR1 SEHNR, CDR2 FQNEAQ (reference sequence). V lost 5 bases, J lost 8 bases, and 22 bases lay in between. This CDR3 region has 16 residues. The DNA for the CDR3 is TGTGCCAGCAGCCCCCCGTTCAGGGTCTCTAGGGATGAGCAGTTCTTC. This encodes CASSPPFRVSRDEQFF.

The genes are TRBV27 and TRBJ1-5; TRBD1 aligns across 9 bases. Germline CDR1 reads MNHEY; CDR2 reads SMNVEV (reference sequence). The trim removed 6 bases at V and 2 bases at J, leaving 8 bases unmatched. This CDR3 has 16 amino acids. CDR3 sequence reads: CASRSLTGGGNQPQHF. The CDR3 nucleotides are TGTGCCAGCAGATCCCTGACAGGGGGTGGCAATCAGCCCCAGCATTTT.

DNA of the CDR3: TGTGCCAGTACACAGGGCCCCGGGGAGCTGTTTTTT. It encodes CASTQGPGELFF. This chain connects TRBV19 to TRBJ2-2; D might be TRBD1 (6 bases). In germline, CDR1 is LNHDA, CDR2 SQIVND (reference sequence). V was shortened by 7 bases and J by 6 bases, with 9 bases between the two germline ends. CDR3 length equals 12 residues.

V and J are TRBV10-1 and TRBJ2-7; unclear D gene. Germline V lookup: CDR1 WNHNN, CDR2 SYGVQD (reference sequence). V shed 1 base and J shed 13 bases, with 5 bases lying between them. This CDR3 region has 9 residues. The CDR3 reads CASSELIYF. DNA for the CDR3: TGCGCCAGCAGTGAGTTAATTTACTTC.

The chain uses TRBV28 and TRBJ1-1; D unclear. This CDR3 has 12 residues. The V gene lost 7 bases and the J gene lost 2 bases, with 8 bases spanning the gap. Germline V gene sequence: CDR1 MDHEN, CDR2 SYDVKM. CDR3 amino acids: CASKPPNTEAFF. The CDR3 coding sequence is TGTGCCAGCAAACCTCCAAACACTGAAGCTTTCTTT.

The rearrangement joins TRBV9 to TRBJ1-1; no clear D gene. The CDR3 covers 15 residues. V lost 2 bases and J lost 0, with 11 bases in between. Per the germline V gene, CDR1 is SGDLS and CDR2 is YYNGEE. CDR3 nucleotides: TGTGCCAGCAGCGTCAACCCCAACATGAACACTGAAGCTTTCTTT. Its translation is CASSVNPNMNTEAFF.

The V gene is TRBV19, the J gene TRBJ1-3, with 7 bases matching TRBD1. Per the germline V gene, CDR1 is LNHDA and CDR2 is SQIVND (reference sequence). The CDR3 length is 17 residues. V lost 6 bases, J lost 0 bases, and 11 bases stayed unmatched. This CDR3 reads CASRRGQLLSSGNTIYF. In DNA form, the CDR3 reads TGTGCCAGTAGGAGGGGACAGCTCTTGAGCTCTGGAAACACCATATATTTT.

Of note for this clone: The junction and the germline gene differ at one end; a read error may be behind it. This chain connects TRBV18 to TRBJ2-7; maybe TRBD2 (5 bases). Germline V gene sequence: CDR1 KGHSH, CDR2 LQKENI. The CDR3 length is 14 residues. This chain's CDR3 is CVSSPAVLDYEQYF. CDR3 sequence (DNA): TGTGTCAGCTCACCAGCGGTCCTAGACTACGAGCAGTACTTC.